The 10 T cell receptor beta chains listed next were all sequenced from one sample in a study of immune characterization of retroperitoneal liposarcoma. TCRdb analysed the PCR reads with MiXCR anew, one entry per CDR3 protein. This table holds roughly 11,000 distinct CDR3 sequences, roughly 53% found once. The specimen sequenced was tumor tissue. Every receptor here comes from a female donor with retroperitoneal liposarcoma.

This chain connects TRBV10-1 to TRBJ2-1; D is uncertain. V was trimmed by 5 bases and J by 5 bases, leaving 10 bases between them. Germline V CDR1 and CDR2: WNHNN, SYGVQD (reference sequence). The CDR3 is 13 amino acids. The CDR3 protein is CASSLGLNNEQFF. CDR3 DNA sequence: TGCGCCAGCAGTTTAGGGCTCAACAATGAGCAGTTCTTC.

This clonotype was observed a handful of times. V gene TRBV10-1 combines with J gene TRBJ2-1, with a weak D call TRBD2 (5 bases). The J call may be wrong; the DNA end is better matched by TRBJ2-7. CDR3 size: 13 residues. From germline, CDR1 is WNHNN and CDR2 SYGVQD (reference sequence). The DNA for the CDR3 is TGCGCCAGCAGTGACCCTAGCATCAACGAGCAGTACTTC. It is translated as CASSDPSINEQYF.

This clonotype appeared a few times. The chain employs TRBV7-2 and TRBJ1-6, with D possibly TRBD1 on 6 matching bases. Trimming cost V 4 bases and J 6 bases, with 13 bases left between them. The CDR3 totals 15 residues. Germline V gene data show CDR1 as SGHTA and CDR2 as FQGNSA. The CDR3 spells CASSWGRVSNSPLHF. As DNA, the CDR3 is TGTGCCAGCAGCTGGGGGCGGGTTAGTAATTCACCCCTCCACTTT.

This clonotype is labeled medium-sized. The V gene is TRBV7-2, the J gene TRBJ2-3, with D possibly being TRBD2 (6 bases). CDR3 length: 15 amino acids. Germline assignment: CDR1 SGHTA and CDR2 FQGNSA. Deletions cut 4 bases from V and 4 bases from J, with 15 bases between. CDR3 nucleotides: TGTGCCAGCAGCTCCGGCGGGGTTCGGGCAGATACGCAGTATTTT. This gives the protein CASSSGGVRADTQYF.

This clonotype is termed medium-sized (0.01 to 0.1%). The rearrangement joins TRBV7-2 to TRBJ1-4; possible D gene TRBD1, 5 bases. The CDR3 runs 14 residues. Germline V gene lookup returns CDR1 SGHTA and CDR2 FQGNSA. Trimming cost V 2 bases and J 8 bases, with 12 bases left between them. Here the CDR3 DNA reads TGTGCCAGCAGCTTAAACCAGGGCTCGGAAAAACTGTTTTTT. Translated, it gives CASSLNQGSEKLFF.

The chain joins TRBV27 to TRBJ1-2, with TRBD1 matching 8 bases. The length of the CDR3 is 14 residues. The V and J ends lost 4 bases and 6 bases, in that order; junction bases with no gene match: 7. The germline gives CDR1 MNHEY, CDR2 SMNVEV (reference sequence). CDR3 nucleotide sequence: TGTGCCAGCAGTTCCGGGACAGGACGGAATGGCTACACCTTC. Its translation is CASSSGTGRNGYTF.

The table lists this clonotype with many counts. The chain joins TRBV7-8 to TRBJ2-1, with 9 positions matching TRBD1. CDR1 is SGHVS and CDR2 is FQNEAQ in the germline V gene. With V trimmed by 5 bases and J by 13 bases, 15 bases remained unmatched. The CDR3 has 15 amino acids. CDR3 coding DNA: TGTGCCAGCAGCCCACAGGGGGCGCGCCAAGAGACCCAGTTCTTC. This codes for CASSPQGARQETQFF.

The chain uses TRBV9 and TRBJ2-4, with 8 bases lining up with TRBD1. The closer fit of TRBJ2-5 to the DNA end suggests the J call may be wrong. The CDR3 covers 14 residues. Germline CDR1 is SGDLS and CDR2 is YYNGEE. DNA of the CDR3: TGTGCCAGCAGTGAGAGGACAGGGTGGGAGACCCAGTACTTC. Its translation: CASSERTGWETQYF.

This clonotype occurred a few times. The V gene is TRBV7-8, the J gene TRBJ1-1; 8 bases fit TRBD1. There are 13 residues in the CDR3. The V gene's germline CDR1 is SGHVS and CDR2 FQNEAQ. V shed 6 bases and J 6 bases; nucleotides not matched to a gene: 6. The CDR3 is CASSSPTGAEAFF. Here the CDR3 DNA reads TGTGCCAGCAGTTCCCCGACAGGGGCTGAAGCTTTCTTT. The full variable domain, with the rest looked up from reference TRBV7-8 and TRBJ1-1, is GAGVSQSPRYKVAKRGQDVALRCDPISGHVSLFWYQQALGQGPEFLTYFQNEAQLDKSGLPSDRFFAERPEGSVSTLKIQRTQQEDSAVYLCASSSPTGAEAFFGQGTRLTVV.

In its sample, this clonotype ranks as medium-sized. The V gene is TRBV7-2, the J gene TRBJ2-1, with TRBD1 as a possible D gene (6 bases). The ends were cut back, 6 bases at V and 13 bases at J, with 28 bases in the middle. This CDR3 has 16 amino acids. Per germline, CDR1 SGHTA and CDR2 FQGNSA. CDR3 residues: CASSSDRSLALNIQFF. CDR3 bases: TGTGCCAGCAGTTCGGACAGAAGCTTAGCGTTAAACATTCAGTTCTTC.